A selection of T cell receptor beta chains follows, all from one sample in a study of T cell responses to AZD1222 COVID-19 vaccine. Profiled with immunoSEQ multiplex PCR; TCRdb holds only in-frame clones, not every one. The sample records over 130,000 clones, approximately 94% being singletons. The sample consisted of peripheral blood, taken on day 0 of AZD1222 vaccination. The receptors originated from an adult in good health. The CDR3 runs from the conserved cysteine through the conserved F or W. D genes are given only for firm matches. For some rows the clone size is stated as once, few or many, or as a class when expanded; others skip it.

. 15 . TRBJ1-4 TRBV2 CASSQRQDFNEKLFF TGTGCCAGCAGTCAAAGACAGGACTTTAATGAAAAACTGTTTTTT
. 13 TRBD1 TRBJ2-5 TRBV30 CAWSGDSPETQYF TGTGCCTGGAGCGGGGACAGTCCGGAGACCCAGTACTTC
once 16 TRBD1 TRBJ2-1 TRBV10-1 CASSESGTGKNNEQFF TGCGCCAGCAGTGAGTCGGGGACAGGGAAAAACAATGAGCAGTTCTTC
. 14 TRBD1 TRBJ1-2 TRBV2 CANRGAPQTYGYTF TGTGCCAACAGGGGGGCGCCCCAAACTTATGGCTACACCTTC
. 14 . TRBJ2-7 TRBV5-1 CASSLVALSYEQYF TGCGCCAGCAGCTTGGTAGCTCTCTCCTACGAGCAGTACTTC
. 16 TRBD1 TRBJ1-2 TRBV5-4 CASSPQTQGQLGGYTF TGTGCCAGCAGCCCACAAACACAGGGACAGCTCGGTGGCTACACCTTC
once 16 TRBD1 TRBJ1-5 TRBV19 CASSTQTGRARQPQHF TGTGCCAGTAGTACCCAGACAGGGCGAGCGAGACAGCCCCAGCATTTT
. 14 . TRBJ2-3 TRBV3-1/TRBV3-2 CASSHGTSTDTQYF TGTGCCAGCAGCCACGGGACGAGCACAGATACGCAGTATTTT
. 19 TRBD2 TRBJ2-7 TRBV2 CASSVGGTSGSMGIYEQYF TGTGCCAGCAGTGTCGGGGGGACTAGCGGGAGTATGGGGATATACGAGCAGTACTTC
once 15 . TRBJ1-6 TRBV3-1/TRBV3-2 CASSQEGRGWSPLHF TGTGCCAGCAGCCAAGAGGGCAGGGGCTGGTCACCCCTCCACTTT
. 13 . TRBJ1-2 TRBV27 CASTGGRLGGYTF TGTGCCAGCACGGGGGGCAGGTTGGGAGGCTACACCTTC
. 14 . TRBJ2-7 TRBV6-5 CASSYLGLNYEQYF TGTGCCAGCAGTTACTTGGGACTGAACTACGAGCAGTACTTC
. 15 TRBD2 TRBJ2-5 TRBV29-1 CSVRTSGRRGETQYF TGCAGCGTGAGGACTAGCGGGAGGCGGGGAGAGACCCAGTACTTC
. 15 TRBD2 TRBJ2-7 TRBV9 CASSVGGTSLGEQYF TGTGCCAGCAGCGTAGGGGGGACTAGCCTCGGCGAGCAGTACTTC
medium-sized 14 . TRBJ1-5 TRBV24-1 CATSSEGIDQPQHF TGTGCCACCAGTTCTGAGGGGATCGATCAGCCCCAGCATTTT
. 14 . TRBJ2-5 TRBV19 CASSIDTRGETQYF TGTGCCAGTAGTATAGATACACGAGGGGAGACCCAGTACTTC
few 17 TRBD2 TRBJ2-1 TRBV19 CASSTFLTSGGPQEQFF TGTGCCAGTAGTACCTTCCTGACTAGCGGGGGACCCCAGGAGCAGTTCTTC
. 12 . TRBJ2-5 TRBV19 CASSMQQETQYF TGTGCCAGTAGTATGCAGCAAGAGACCCAGTACTTC
. 16 . TRBJ2-2 TRBV5-8 CASSRLGAQGTGELFF TGTGCCAGCAGCCGATTAGGGGCGCAGGGCACCGGGGAGCTGTTTTTT
. 13 . TRBJ2-5 TRBV14 CASSPQGGETQYF TGTGCCAGCAGCCCACAGGGAGGAGAGACCCAGTACTTC
. 14 . TRBJ1-2 TRBV6-5 CASSHRVKDGGYTF TGTGCCAGCAGTCACAGGGTAAAGGATGGGGGCTACACCTTC
. 13 . TRBJ1-2 TRBV6-5 CASRRAGTYGYTF TGTGCCAGCAGGAGGGCGGGGACCTATGGCTACACCTTC
. 16 TRBD2 TRBJ2-2 TRBV6-6 CASSSSGSGIAGELFF TGTGCCAGCAGTTCTAGCGGGAGCGGAATTGCCGGGGAGCTGTTTTTT
once 15 . TRBJ1-1 TRBV7-8 CASSLLTGRFTEAFF TGTGCCAGCAGCCTATTAACAGGGCGATTCACTGAAGCTTTCTTT